This TCR beta chain was captured in a study of CD8 T cells in ankylosing spondylitis. Whole-study results and caveats: A motif of roughly eight highly homologous TCR beta variants was seen as apparently characteristic of ankylosing spondylitis blood. In ankylosing spondylitis patients, matched synovial fluid reportedly showed significant enrichment of disease-linked clones.

This clonotype has a count of ten or more. The target antigen is unknown. Libraries for TCR beta were made by quantitative 5'-RACE with molecular barcodes. One entry per CDR3 protein results from TCRdb running MiXCR on the 5' RACE reads. The sample shows 250,000 or so distinct CDR3 sequences, roughly 10% of them seen only once. This TCR was sampled from a male donor with ankylosing spondylitis or in good health (not recorded which). The sequencing sample was made of blood, either unsorted or a sorted T cell fraction (not recorded which).

In DNA, the CDR3 is TGCAGTGCGGGAGGACCGGGGCCCTGGCCCACTGAAGCTTTCTTT. Protein sequence: CSAGGPGPWPTEAFF. The V call is TRBV20-1, the J call TRBJ1-1, with a weak D call TRBD1 (5 bases). The V gene lost 6 bases and the J gene lost 4 bases, with 21 bases spanning the gap. The CDR3 sequence is 15 residues long. Looked up from germline, CDR1 is DFQATT and CDR2 is SNEGSKA (reference sequence).